The clone carrying this T cell receptor (beta chain) was counted once. Its antigen is unidentified. This sample includes further DNA sequences coding for the same CDR3. The V segment lost 3 bases and the J segment 0 bases; nucleotides outside the gene matches: 4. This CDR3 has 15 residues. Germline CDR1 is LNHNV and CDR2 is YYDKDF (reference sequence). The sort gate was single viable CD3+CD4+CD8-CD45RO+ cells for memory CD4+ T cells. The source of the sample is a study of memory CD4+ T cells and cytomegalovirus serostatus. The data were produced by immunoSEQ multiplex PCR, yet TCRdb's version contains in-frame clones alone and is incomplete. The table includes tens of thousands of clones, around 74% detected once. Points from the study as a whole: A US-trained random forest predicted CMV serostatus with median AUC around 0.91.

This sequence originates from an adult in good health and CMV-seronegative. Some clones in this sample may be carry-over from other donors' samples. Input material: memory CD4+ T cells from blood. This rearrangement joins TRBV15 to TRBJ1-1, with TRBD1 identical over 7 bases. Here the CDR3 DNA reads TGTGCCACCAGCAGGGACAGGTTGATGAACACTGAAGCTTTCTTT. Translating it yields CATSRDRLMNTEAFF.